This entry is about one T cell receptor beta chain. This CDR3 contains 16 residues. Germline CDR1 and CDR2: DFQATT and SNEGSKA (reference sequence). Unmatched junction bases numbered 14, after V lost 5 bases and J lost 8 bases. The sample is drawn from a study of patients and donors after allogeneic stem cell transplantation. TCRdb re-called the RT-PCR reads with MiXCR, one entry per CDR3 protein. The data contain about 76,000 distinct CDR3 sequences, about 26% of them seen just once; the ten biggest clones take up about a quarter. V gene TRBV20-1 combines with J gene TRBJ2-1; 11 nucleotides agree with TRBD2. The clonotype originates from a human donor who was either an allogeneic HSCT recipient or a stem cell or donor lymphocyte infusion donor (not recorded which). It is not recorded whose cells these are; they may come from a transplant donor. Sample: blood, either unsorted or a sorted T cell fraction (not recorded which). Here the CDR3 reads CSASPLLAGVGHEQFF. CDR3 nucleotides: TGCAGTGCTTCCCCCCTACTAGCGGGAGTAGGCCATGAGCAGTTCTTC.